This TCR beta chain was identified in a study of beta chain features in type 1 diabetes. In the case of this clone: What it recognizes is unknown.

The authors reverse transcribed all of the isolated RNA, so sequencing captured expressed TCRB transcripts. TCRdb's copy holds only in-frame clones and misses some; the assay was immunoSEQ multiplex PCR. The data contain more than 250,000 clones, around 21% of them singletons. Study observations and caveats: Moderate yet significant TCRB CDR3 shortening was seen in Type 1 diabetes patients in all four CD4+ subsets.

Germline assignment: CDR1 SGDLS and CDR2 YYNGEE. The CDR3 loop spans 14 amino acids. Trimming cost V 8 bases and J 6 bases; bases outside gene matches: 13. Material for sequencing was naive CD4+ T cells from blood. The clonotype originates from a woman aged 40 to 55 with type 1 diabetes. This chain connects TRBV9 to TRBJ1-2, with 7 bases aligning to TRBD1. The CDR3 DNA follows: TGTGCCAGTTCTGGTGGCAGGGGGTTTAATGGCTACACCTTC. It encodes CASSGGRGFNGYTF.